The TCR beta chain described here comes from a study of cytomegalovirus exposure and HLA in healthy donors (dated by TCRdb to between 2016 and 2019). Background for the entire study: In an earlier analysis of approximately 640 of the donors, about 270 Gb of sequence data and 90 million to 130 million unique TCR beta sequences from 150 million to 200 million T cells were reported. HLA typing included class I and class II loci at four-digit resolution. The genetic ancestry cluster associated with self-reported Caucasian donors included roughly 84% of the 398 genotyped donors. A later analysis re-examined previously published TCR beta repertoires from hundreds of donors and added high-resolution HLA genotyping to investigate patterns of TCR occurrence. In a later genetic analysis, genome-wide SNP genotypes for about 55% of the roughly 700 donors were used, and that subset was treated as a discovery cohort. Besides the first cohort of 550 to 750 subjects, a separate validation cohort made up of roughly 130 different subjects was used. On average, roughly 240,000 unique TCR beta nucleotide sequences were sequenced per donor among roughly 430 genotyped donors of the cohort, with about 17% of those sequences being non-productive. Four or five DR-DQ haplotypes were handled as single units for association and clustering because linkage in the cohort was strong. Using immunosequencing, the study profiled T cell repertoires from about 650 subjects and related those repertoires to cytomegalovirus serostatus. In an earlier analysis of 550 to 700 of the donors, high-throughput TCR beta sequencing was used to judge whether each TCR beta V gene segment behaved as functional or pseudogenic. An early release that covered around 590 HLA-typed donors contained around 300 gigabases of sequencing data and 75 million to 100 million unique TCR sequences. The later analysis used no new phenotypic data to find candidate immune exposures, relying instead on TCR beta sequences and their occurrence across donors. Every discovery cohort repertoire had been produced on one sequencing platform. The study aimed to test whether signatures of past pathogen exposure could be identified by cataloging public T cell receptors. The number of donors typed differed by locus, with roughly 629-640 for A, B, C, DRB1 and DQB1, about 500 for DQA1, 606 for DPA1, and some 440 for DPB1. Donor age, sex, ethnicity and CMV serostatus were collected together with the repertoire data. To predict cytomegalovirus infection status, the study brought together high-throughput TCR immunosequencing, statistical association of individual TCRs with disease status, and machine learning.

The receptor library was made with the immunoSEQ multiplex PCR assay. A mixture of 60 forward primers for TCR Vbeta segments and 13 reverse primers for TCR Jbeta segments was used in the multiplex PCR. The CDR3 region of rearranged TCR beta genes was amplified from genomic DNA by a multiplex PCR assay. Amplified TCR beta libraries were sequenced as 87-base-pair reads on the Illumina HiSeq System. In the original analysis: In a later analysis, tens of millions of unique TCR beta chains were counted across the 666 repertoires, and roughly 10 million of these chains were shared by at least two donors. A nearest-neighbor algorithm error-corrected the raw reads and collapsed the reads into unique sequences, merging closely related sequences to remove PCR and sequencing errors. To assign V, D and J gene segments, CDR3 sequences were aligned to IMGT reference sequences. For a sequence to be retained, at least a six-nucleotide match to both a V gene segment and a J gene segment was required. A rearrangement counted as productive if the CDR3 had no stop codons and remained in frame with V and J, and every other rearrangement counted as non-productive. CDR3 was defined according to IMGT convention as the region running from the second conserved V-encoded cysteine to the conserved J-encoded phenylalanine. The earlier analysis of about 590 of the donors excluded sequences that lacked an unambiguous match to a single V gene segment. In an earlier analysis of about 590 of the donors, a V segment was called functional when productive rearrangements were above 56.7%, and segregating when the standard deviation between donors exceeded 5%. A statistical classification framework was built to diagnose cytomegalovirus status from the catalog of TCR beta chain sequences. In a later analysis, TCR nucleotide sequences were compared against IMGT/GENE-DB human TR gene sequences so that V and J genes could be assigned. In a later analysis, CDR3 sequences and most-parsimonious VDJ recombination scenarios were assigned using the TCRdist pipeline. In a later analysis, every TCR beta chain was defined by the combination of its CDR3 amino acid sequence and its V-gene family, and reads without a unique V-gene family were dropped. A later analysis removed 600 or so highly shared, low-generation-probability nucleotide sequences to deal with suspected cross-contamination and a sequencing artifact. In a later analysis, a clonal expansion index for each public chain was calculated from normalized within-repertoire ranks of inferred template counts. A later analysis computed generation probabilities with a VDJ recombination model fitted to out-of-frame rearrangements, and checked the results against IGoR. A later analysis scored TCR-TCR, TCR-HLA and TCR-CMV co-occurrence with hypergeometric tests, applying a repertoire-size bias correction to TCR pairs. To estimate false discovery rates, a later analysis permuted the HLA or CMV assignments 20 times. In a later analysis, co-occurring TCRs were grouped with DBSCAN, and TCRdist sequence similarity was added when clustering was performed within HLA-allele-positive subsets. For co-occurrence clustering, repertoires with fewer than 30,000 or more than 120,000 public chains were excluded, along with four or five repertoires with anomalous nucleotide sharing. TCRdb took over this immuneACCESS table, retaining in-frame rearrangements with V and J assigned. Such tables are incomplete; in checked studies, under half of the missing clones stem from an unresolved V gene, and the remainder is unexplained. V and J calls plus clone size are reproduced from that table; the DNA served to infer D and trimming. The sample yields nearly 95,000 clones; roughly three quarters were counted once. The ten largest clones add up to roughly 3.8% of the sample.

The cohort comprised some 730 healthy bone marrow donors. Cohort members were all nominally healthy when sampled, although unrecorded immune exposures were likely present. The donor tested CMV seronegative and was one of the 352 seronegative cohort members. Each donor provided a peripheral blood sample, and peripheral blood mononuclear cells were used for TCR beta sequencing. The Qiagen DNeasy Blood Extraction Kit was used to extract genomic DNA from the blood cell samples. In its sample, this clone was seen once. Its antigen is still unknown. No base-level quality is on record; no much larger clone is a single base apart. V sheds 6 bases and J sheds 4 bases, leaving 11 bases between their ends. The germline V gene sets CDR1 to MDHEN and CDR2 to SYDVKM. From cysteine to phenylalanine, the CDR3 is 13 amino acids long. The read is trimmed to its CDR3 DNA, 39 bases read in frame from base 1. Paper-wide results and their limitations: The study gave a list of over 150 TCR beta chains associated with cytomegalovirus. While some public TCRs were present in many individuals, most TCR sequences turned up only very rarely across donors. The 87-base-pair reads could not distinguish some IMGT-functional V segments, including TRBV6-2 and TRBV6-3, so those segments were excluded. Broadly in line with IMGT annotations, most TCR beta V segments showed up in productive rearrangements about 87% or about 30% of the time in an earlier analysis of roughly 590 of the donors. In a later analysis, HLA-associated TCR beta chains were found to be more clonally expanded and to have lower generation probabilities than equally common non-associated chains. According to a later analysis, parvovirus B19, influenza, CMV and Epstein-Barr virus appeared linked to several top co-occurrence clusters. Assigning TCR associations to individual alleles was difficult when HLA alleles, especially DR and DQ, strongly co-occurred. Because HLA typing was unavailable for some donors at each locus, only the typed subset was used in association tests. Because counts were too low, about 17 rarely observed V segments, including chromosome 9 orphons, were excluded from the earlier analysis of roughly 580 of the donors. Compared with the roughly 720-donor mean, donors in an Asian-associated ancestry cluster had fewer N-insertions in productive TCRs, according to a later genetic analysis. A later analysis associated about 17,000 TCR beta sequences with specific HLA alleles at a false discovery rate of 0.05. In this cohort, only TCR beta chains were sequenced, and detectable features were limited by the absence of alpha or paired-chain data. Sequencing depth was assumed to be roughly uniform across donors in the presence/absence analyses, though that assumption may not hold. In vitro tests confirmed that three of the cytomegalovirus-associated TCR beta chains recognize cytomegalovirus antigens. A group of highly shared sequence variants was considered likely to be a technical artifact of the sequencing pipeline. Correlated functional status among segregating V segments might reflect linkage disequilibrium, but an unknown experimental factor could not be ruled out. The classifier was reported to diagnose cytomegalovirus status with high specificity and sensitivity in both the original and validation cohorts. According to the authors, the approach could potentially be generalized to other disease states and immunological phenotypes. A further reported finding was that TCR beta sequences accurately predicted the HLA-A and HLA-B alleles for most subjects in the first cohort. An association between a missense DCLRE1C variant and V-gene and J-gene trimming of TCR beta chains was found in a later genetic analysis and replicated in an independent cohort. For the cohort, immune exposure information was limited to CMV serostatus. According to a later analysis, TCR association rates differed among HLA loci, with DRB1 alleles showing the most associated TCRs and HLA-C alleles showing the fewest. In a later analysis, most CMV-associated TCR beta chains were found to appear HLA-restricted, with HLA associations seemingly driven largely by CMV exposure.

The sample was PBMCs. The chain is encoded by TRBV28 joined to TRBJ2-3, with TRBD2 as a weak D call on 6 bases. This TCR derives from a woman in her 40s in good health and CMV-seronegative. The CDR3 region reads CASRVTGADTQYF. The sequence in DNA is TGTGCCAGCAGGGTCACGGGGGCAGATACGCAGTATTTT.